Shown below are 16 T cell receptor beta chains from a single sample sequenced in a study of blood T cell repertoires in COVID-19. TCRdb's copy holds only in-frame clones and misses some; the assay was immunoSEQ multiplex PCR. The sample consists of about 200,000 clones, roughly 80% of them appearing once. Sequenced: peripheral blood. The receptors here all came from a human donor in a cohort sampled during active COVID-19.

This clone appeared once. The chain carries TRBV7-8 and TRBJ1-3; a weak D match, TRBD1 (6 bases). Germline V gene lookup returns CDR1 SGHVS and CDR2 FQNEAQ. The germline V and J ends were trimmed by 1 base and 1 base, with 11 bases remaining between them. CDR3 length equals 16 residues. DNA for the CDR3: TGTGCCAGCAGCTTAGTAGGGGGAAGGTCTGGAAACACCATATATTTT. This sequence encodes CASSLVGGRSGNTIYF.

The chain employs TRBV2 and TRBJ2-6; 8 bases line up with TRBD1. Germline lookup yields CDR1 SNHLY and CDR2 FYNNEI. Germline trimming cut 4 bases from V and 0 bases from J; bases unmatched to any gene: 2. There are 16 residues in the CDR3. The CDR3 bases are TGTGCCAGCAGTGCAGGGGGCAGCTCTGGGGCCAACGTCCTGACTTTC. It specifies CASSAGGSSGANVLTF.

This rearrangement joins TRBV28 to TRBJ2-7; perhaps TRBD2 as D (6 bases). Germline V CDR1 and CDR2: MDHEN, SYDVKM. The CDR3 loop spans 14 amino acids. V lost 4 bases to trimming and J lost 3 bases, with 13 bases between them. The CDR3 sequence is CASSWTEGGYEQYF. CDR3 DNA sequence: TGTGCCAGCAGTTGGACGGAGGGAGGCTACGAGCAGTACTTC.

This clone appeared once. The V and J genes are TRBV18 and TRBJ2-7; maybe TRBD1 (6 bases). Trimming took 4 bases from V and 3 from J, leaving 13 bases between them. The CDR3 spans 14 residues. Per germline, CDR1 KGHSH and CDR2 LQKENI. The DNA of the CDR3 is TGTGCCAGCTCACTTGGGACAACCTTCTACGAGCAGTACTTC. This sequence encodes CASSLGTTFYEQYF.

This clone has just one count. The chain uses TRBV4-1 and TRBJ1-5, with TRBD1 as a possible D gene (6 bases). The V end lost 4 bases, the J end lost 4 bases, and 14 bases lay between the germline ends. The CDR3 length is 15 residues. CDR1 is MGHRA, CDR2 YSYEKL, per germline. CDR3 coding DNA: TGCGCCAGCAGCCCCCCTGACAGGTTAAATCAGCCCCAGCATTTT. This codes for CASSPPDRLNQPQHF.

The chain combines TRBV5-4 with TRBJ2-5, with TRBD1 matching over 7 bases. Germline CDR1 and CDR2: SGHNT and YYREEE (reference sequence). This CDR3 is 13 amino acids long. The V segment lost 5 bases and the J segment 3 bases; nucleotides outside the gene matches: 4. The CDR3 is CASSPGTEETQYF. The CDR3, as DNA: TGTGCCAGCAGTCCCGGGACAGAAGAGACCCAGTACTTC.

This clone was recorded only once. The genes are TRBV28 and TRBJ2-7; TRBD2 might be the D (6 bases). This CDR3 region has 15 residues. V lost 5 bases and J 5 bases, leaving 19 bases between the germline ends. Germline CDR1 MDHEN, CDR2 SYDVKM. CDR3: CASSIQGGGRDEQYF. CDR3 DNA: TGTGCCAGCAGTATCCAGGGTGGAGGGAGAGACGAGCAGTACTTC.

In its sample, this clone was seen once. The rearrangement uses TRBV5-6 and TRBJ1-1; D not certain. The germline V and J ends were trimmed by 5 bases and 5 bases, with 13 bases remaining between them. In germline, CDR1 is SGHDT, CDR2 YYEEEE. The length of the CDR3 is 13 residues. The DNA for the CDR3 is TGTGCCAGCAGAATTGGCGGGAAAACTGAAGCTTTCTTT. Protein sequence: CASRIGGKTEAFF.

This chain joins TRBV3-1 (or the pseudogene TRBV3-2) and TRBJ2-1, with TRBD2 matching over 13 bases. Germline CDR1 LGHDT, CDR2 YNNKEL (reference sequence). The J segment lost 9 bases and the V segment lost 4 bases, leaving 6 bases of the junction unmatched. CDR3 size: 15 residues. The CDR3 reads CASSRPGLAGVEQFF. CDR3 DNA sequence: TGTGCCAGCAGCCGTCCCGGACTAGCGGGAGTTGAGCAGTTCTTC.

The genes are TRBV28 and TRBJ1-4; D uncertain. The CDR3 consists of 17 residues. Per the germline V gene, CDR1 is MDHEN and CDR2 is SYDVKM. V was trimmed by 3 bases and J by 5 bases, leaving 19 bases between them. The CDR3 reads CASSFQVGTLPNEKLFF. DNA for the CDR3: TGTGCCAGCAGTTTCCAGGTCGGAACATTGCCAAATGAAAAACTGTTTTTT.

This clone was seen a few times. This chain connects TRBV5-1 to TRBJ1-2; 9 positions agree with TRBD1. CDR3 size: 15 residues. Germline trimming cut 0 bases from V and 12 bases from J; bases unmatched to any gene: 12. Germline CDR1 is SGHRS and CDR2 is YFSETQ. CDR3 DNA: TGCGCCAGCAGCTTGGTCCCCGGGACAGGGAGTGGGGACACCTTC. It translates to CASSLVPGTGSGDTF.

The gene calls are TRBV11-2 and TRBJ2-7; D might be TRBD2 (5 bases). Trimming pared 5 bases from V and 2 bases from J, leaving 13 bases between. Germline V gene sequence: CDR1 SGHAT, CDR2 FQNNGV. This CDR3 is built from 14 residues. The CDR3 region has the DNA TGTGCCAGCAGCCGACGGACTGAAACCTACGAGCAGTACTTC. Translated, it gives CASSRRTETYEQYF.

This clone occurred a few times. V gene TRBV5-1 combines with J gene TRBJ2-2; unclear D gene. V dropped 7 bases and J dropped 7 bases, with 8 bases sitting between them. The CDR3 covers 11 residues. Germline V gives CDR1 SGHRS, CDR2 YFSETQ. DNA for the CDR3: TGCGCCAGCGAGGATGGCGGGGAGCTGTTTTTT. It translates to CASEDGGELFF.

The V gene is TRBV18, the J gene TRBJ2-1; 11 bases map to TRBD2. Germline V gives CDR1 KGHSH, CDR2 LQKENI. This CDR3 spans 14 amino acids. V lost 5 bases to trimming and J lost 7 bases; unmatched junction nucleotides: 4. CDR3 nucleotides: TGTGCCAGCTCATTAGCGGGAGGGAGTAATGAGCAGTTCTTC. It specifies CASSLAGGSNEQFF. The full variable domain, rest sourced from reference TRBV18 and TRBJ2-1, is NAGVMQNPRHLVRRRGQEARLRCSPMKGHSHVYWYRQLPEEGLKFMVYLQKENIIDESGMPKERFSAEFPKEGPSILRIQQVVRGDSAAYFCASSLAGGSNEQFFGPGTRLTVL.

The genes are TRBV27 and TRBJ1-2, with TRBD1 matching over 7 bases. The CDR3 consists of 14 residues. The V and J ends lost 4 bases and 8 bases, in that order; junction bases with no gene match: 10. Germline CDR1 is MNHEY and CDR2 is SMNVEV (reference sequence). CDR3 nucleotides: TGTGCCAGCAGTTCCCTCGAGGGGGCGGGCGGCTACACCTTC. It translates to CASSSLEGAGGYTF.

The V call is TRBV6-2 or TRBV6-3, the J call TRBJ1-1; 7 bases align to TRBD1. This CDR3 contains 13 residues. V was clipped by 5 bases and J by 5 bases; unmatched bases: 5. Germline V gives CDR1 MNHEY, CDR2 SVGEGT. The chain's CDR3 is CASSPGQSTEAFF. The CDR3 nucleotides read TGTGCCAGCAGTCCGGGACAGAGTACTGAAGCTTTCTTT.